The 8 T cell receptor beta chains given below trace back to one sample, sequenced in a study of blood T cell repertoires in COVID-19. Assay used: immunoSEQ multiplex PCR; TCRdb lists only in-frame clones, some missing. The profile covers approximately 99,000 clones, with approximately 82% appearing a single time and roughly 4% taken by the ten largest. The specimen sequenced was peripheral blood. The receptors stem from a woman between 70 and 85 years old with acute or convalescent COVID-19.

The chain recombines TRBV29-1 with TRBJ1-2; D ambiguous. This CDR3 region has 15 residues. V was cut by 6 bases and J by 5 bases, with 22 bases left in between. The germline CDR1 and CDR2 sequences are SQVTM and ANQGSEA. CDR3 residues: CSVEPVEGHAYGYTF. CDR3 nucleotide sequence: TGCAGCGTCGAACCGGTAGAGGGCCATGCGTATGGCTACACCTTC.

V usage is TRBV3-1 (or the pseudogene TRBV3-2) and J usage is TRBJ1-1; D possibly corresponds to TRBD1 (6 bases). CDR1 is LGHDT and CDR2 is YNNKEL in the germline V gene (reference sequence). Deletions cut 4 bases from V and 4 bases from J, with 19 bases between. CDR3 size: 16 residues. CDR3 sequence reads: CASSLIGGAGGTEAFF. CDR3 sequence (DNA): TGTGCCAGCAGCCTGATTGGGGGGGCGGGTGGCACTGAAGCTTTCTTT.

This rearrangement joins TRBV10-3 to TRBJ1-1, with TRBD1 matching over 9 bases. Germline values: CDR1 ENHRY, CDR2 SYGVKD. The CDR3 has 17 amino acids. Trimming removed 6 bases from V and 1 base from J; junction bases left unmatched: 12. This CDR3 is CAIRAGTGTPSNTEAFF. In DNA form, the CDR3 reads TGTGCCATCAGAGCCGGGACAGGGACCCCATCGAACACTGAAGCTTTCTTT.

The chain uses TRBV5-1 and TRBJ1-4, with D maybe TRBD1 (6 bases). Per germline, CDR1 SGHRS and CDR2 YFSETQ. With 6 bases removed from V and 6 bases from J, the gap between germline ends came to 15 bases. The CDR3 runs to 14 residues. In DNA form, the CDR3 reads TGCGCCAGCACCCCGGACAGAGGGGATGAAAAACTGTTTTTT. It yields the protein CASTPDRGDEKLFF.

The rearrangement uses TRBV19 and TRBJ2-7; D unclear. Germline CDR1 is LNHDA and CDR2 is SQIVND (reference sequence). Trimming stripped 3 bases from V and 0 bases from J, with 12 bases between. The CDR3 runs 15 residues. CDR3 in DNA: TGTGCCAGTAGTATGAGCCACGGTCTCTCCTACGAGCAGTACGTC. Encoded protein: CASSMSHGLSYEQYV.

The chain employs TRBV4-1 and TRBJ2-5; 7 bases map to TRBD1. The V and J ends lost 6 bases and 2 bases, in that order; junction bases with no gene match: 12. Germline V lookup: CDR1 MGHRA, CDR2 YSYEKL. The CDR3 is 16 residues long. CDR3 amino acids: CASSPGQLEFQETQYF. CDR3 bases: TGCGCCAGCAGTCCGGGACAGTTGGAATTTCAAGAGACCCAGTACTTC.

The chain joins TRBV3-1 (or the pseudogene TRBV3-2) to TRBJ2-7, with 9 positions matching TRBD2. Germline V gene data show CDR1 as LGHDT and CDR2 as YNNKEL (reference sequence). This CDR3 region has 14 residues. The J segment lost 7 bases and the V segment lost 4 bases, leaving 8 bases of the junction unmatched. The CDR3 reads CASSLLAGAVEQYF. The CDR3 region has the DNA TGTGCCAGCAGCCTATTAGCGGGGGCCGTGGAGCAGTACTTC.

J is TRBJ1-2 and V is TRBV28; TRBD1 agrees at 8 bases. The CDR3 has 15 amino acids. Looked up from germline, CDR1 is MDHEN and CDR2 is SYDVKM. Germline trimming cut 5 bases from V and 0 bases from J; bases unmatched to any gene: 5. The CDR3 sequence is CASSDGQGTNYGYTF. CDR3 nucleotide sequence: TGTGCCAGCAGTGATGGACAGGGCACTAACTATGGCTACACCTTC.